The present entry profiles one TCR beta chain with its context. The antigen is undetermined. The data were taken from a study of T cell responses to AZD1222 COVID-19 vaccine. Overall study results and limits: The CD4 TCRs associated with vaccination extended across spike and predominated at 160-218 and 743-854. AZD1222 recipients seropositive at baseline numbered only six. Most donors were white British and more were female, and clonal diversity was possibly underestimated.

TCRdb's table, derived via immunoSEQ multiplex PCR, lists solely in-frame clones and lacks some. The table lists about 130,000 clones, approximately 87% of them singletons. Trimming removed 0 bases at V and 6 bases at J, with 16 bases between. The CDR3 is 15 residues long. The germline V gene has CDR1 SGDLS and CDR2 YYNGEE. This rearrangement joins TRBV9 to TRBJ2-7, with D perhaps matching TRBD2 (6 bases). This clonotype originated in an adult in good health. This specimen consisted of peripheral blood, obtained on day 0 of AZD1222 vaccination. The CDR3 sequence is CASSVGIGDFSEQYF. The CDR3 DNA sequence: TGTGCCAGCAGCGTAGGGATAGGGGACTTTTCCGAGCAGTACTTC.